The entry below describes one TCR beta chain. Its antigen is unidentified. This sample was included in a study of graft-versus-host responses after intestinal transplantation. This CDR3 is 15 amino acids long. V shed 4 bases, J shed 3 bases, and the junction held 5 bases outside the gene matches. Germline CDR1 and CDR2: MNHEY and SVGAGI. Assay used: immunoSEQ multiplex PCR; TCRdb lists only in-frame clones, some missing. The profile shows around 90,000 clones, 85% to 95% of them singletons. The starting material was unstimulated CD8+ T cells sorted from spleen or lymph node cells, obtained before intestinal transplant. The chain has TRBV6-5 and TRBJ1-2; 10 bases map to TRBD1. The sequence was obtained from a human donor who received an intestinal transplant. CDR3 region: CASSLGTGVDYGYTF. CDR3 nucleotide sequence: TGTGCCAGCAGTTTAGGGACAGGGGTTGACTATGGCTACACCTTC.